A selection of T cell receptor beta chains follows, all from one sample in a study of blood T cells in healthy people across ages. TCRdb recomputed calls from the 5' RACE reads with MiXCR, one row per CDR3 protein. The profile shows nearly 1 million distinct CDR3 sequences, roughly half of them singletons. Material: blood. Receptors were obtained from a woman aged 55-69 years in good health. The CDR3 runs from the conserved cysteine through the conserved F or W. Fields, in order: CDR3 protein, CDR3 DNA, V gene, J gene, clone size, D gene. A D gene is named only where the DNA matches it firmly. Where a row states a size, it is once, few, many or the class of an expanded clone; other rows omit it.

CDR3aa: CASSRTWDSGARWGYTF
CDR3nt: TGTGCCAGCAGTCGAACATGGGACAGTGGGGCGCGGTGGGGCTACACCTTC
v_gene: TRBV28
j_gene: TRBJ1-2
abundance: -
d_gene: TRBD1

CDR3aa: CSARDSGSLVVNEQFF
CDR3nt: TGCAGTGCTAGAGATAGCGGGAGTTTAGTGGTAAATGAGCAGTTCTTC
v_gene: TRBV20-1
j_gene: TRBJ2-1
abundance: -
d_gene: TRBD2

CDR3aa: CASSSLGRQGKRVRPMTQYF
CDR3nt: TGTGCCAGCAGCTCATTAGGGCGGCAGGGGAAGAGGGTACGGCCAATGACCCAGTACTTC
v_gene: TRBV5-6
j_gene: TRBJ2-5
abundance: few
d_gene: -

CDR3aa: CSVDVATLYNEQYF
CDR3nt: TGCAGCGTAGATGTAGCGACCCTTTACAATGAGCAGTACTTC
v_gene: TRBV29-1
j_gene: TRBJ2-7
abundance: -
d_gene: -

CDR3aa: CSAKVGTSGYF
CDR3nt: TGCAGTGCTAAAGTGGGGACTAGCGGGTACTTC
v_gene: TRBV20-1
j_gene: TRBJ2-7
abundance: -
d_gene: TRBD2

CDR3aa: CASSYEGQESYNSPLHF
CDR3nt: TGTGCCAGCAGTTATGAGGGACAGGAGTCCTATAATTCACCCCTCCACTTT
v_gene: TRBV6-5
j_gene: TRBJ1-6
abundance: -
d_gene: TRBD1

CDR3aa: CSAGLGGGSPYNEQFF
CDR3nt: TGCAGTGCCGGGCTGGGGGGCGGGAGCCCCTACAATGAGCAGTTCTTC
v_gene: TRBV20-1
j_gene: TRBJ2-1
abundance: -
d_gene: -

CDR3aa: CASSLEREAWYEQYF
CDR3nt: TGTGCCAGCAGTTTGGAACGGGAGGCGTGGTACGAGCAGTACTTC
v_gene: TRBV12-3/TRBV12-4
j_gene: TRBJ2-7
abundance: -
d_gene: TRBD2

CDR3aa: CSVEDHGGETQYF
CDR3nt: TGCAGCGTTGAAGATCACGGGGGAGAGACCCAGTACTTC
v_gene: TRBV29-1
j_gene: TRBJ2-5
abundance: -
d_gene: -

CDR3aa: CASSFPGTGKGDEQYF
CDR3nt: TGTGCCAGCAGCTTTCCCGGGACAGGGAAAGGCGACGAGCAGTACTTC
v_gene: TRBV5-6
j_gene: TRBJ2-7
abundance: few
d_gene: TRBD1

CDR3aa: CASSRGSNNEQFF
CDR3nt: TGCGCCAGCAGCCGGGGGAGCAACAATGAGCAGTTCTTC
v_gene: TRBV4-1
j_gene: TRBJ2-1
abundance: few
d_gene: -

CDR3aa: CASSRDTEVTNEQFF
CDR3nt: TGTGCCAGCAGCAGGGACACGGAGGTCACCAATGAGCAGTTCTTC
v_gene: TRBV7-6
j_gene: TRBJ2-1
abundance: -
d_gene: -

CDR3aa: CASSPGTIYNEQFF
CDR3nt: TGTGCCAGCAGTCCCGGGACAATCTACAATGAGCAGTTCTTC
v_gene: TRBV12-3/TRBV12-4
j_gene: TRBJ2-1
abundance: -
d_gene: -

CDR3aa: CSAHGLAFDYEQYF
CDR3nt: TGCAGTGCCCATGGTCTAGCGTTCGACTACGAGCAGTACTTC
v_gene: TRBV20-1
j_gene: TRBJ2-7
abundance: few
d_gene: -

CDR3aa: CSAGQPNEKLFF
CDR3nt: TGCAGTGCTGGGCAGCCTAATGAAAAACTGTTTTTT
v_gene: TRBV20-1
j_gene: TRBJ1-4
abundance: once
d_gene: -

CDR3aa: CSATPILRRSSYEQYF
CDR3nt: TGCAGTGCTACCCCTATCTTACGGAGGAGCTCCTACGAGCAGTACTTC
v_gene: TRBV20-1
j_gene: TRBJ2-7
abundance: -
d_gene: -

CDR3aa: CASSKSGQIDSGNTIYF
CDR3nt: TGCGCCAGCAGCAAAAGTGGGCAGATTGACTCTGGAAACACCATATATTTT
v_gene: TRBV4-1
j_gene: TRBJ1-3
abundance: -
d_gene: -

CDR3aa: CSVEDWGSSGTYNEQFF
CDR3nt: TGCAGCGTTGAAGATTGGGGATCTAGCGGGACCTACAATGAGCAGTTCTTC
v_gene: TRBV29-1
j_gene: TRBJ2-1
abundance: few
d_gene: TRBD2

CDR3aa: CASSYREYQPQHF
CDR3nt: TGTGCCAGCAGCTACAGGGAATATCAGCCCCAGCATTTT
v_gene: TRBV3-1
j_gene: TRBJ1-5
abundance: -
d_gene: -

CDR3aa: CSARDQRGSIYEQYF
CDR3nt: TGCAGTGCTAGAGATCAAAGGGGGAGTATTTACGAGCAGTACTTC
v_gene: TRBV20-1
j_gene: TRBJ2-7
abundance: -
d_gene: -

CDR3aa: CASSLGGPGNEQYF
CDR3nt: TGTGCCAGCAGTTTAGGGGGACCCGGGAATGAGCAGTACTTC
v_gene: TRBV12-3/TRBV12-4
j_gene: TRBJ2-5
abundance: -
d_gene: -

CDR3aa: CASSPDSGSGDTQYF
CDR3nt: TGTGCCAGCAGCCCTGATAGCGGGAGTGGAGATACGCAGTATTTT
v_gene: TRBV14
j_gene: TRBJ2-3
abundance: few
d_gene: TRBD2

CDR3aa: CASSDPGGGQETQYF
CDR3nt: TGTGCCAGCAGTGACCCTGGGGGCGGCCAAGAGACCCAGTACTTC
v_gene: TRBV12-3/TRBV12-4
j_gene: TRBJ2-5
abundance: -
d_gene: -

CDR3aa: CASSLTGRGQPQHF
CDR3nt: TGTGCCAGCAGTTTGACAGGGAGGGGCCAGCCCCAGCATTTT
v_gene: TRBV12-3/TRBV12-4
j_gene: TRBJ1-5
abundance: -
d_gene: TRBD1